This T cell receptor (beta chain) was profiled in a study of cytomegalovirus exposure and HLA in healthy donors. Whole-study results and caveats: Evidence from a later analysis indicated that most CMV-associated TCR beta chains looked HLA-restricted. Cytomegalovirus association was assigned to under 200 TCR beta chains.

Germline CDR1 GTSNPN, CDR2 SVGIG (reference sequence). The CDR3 has 12 amino acids. Losses at the gene ends were 1 base for V and 6 bases for J; bases not matched to a gene: 2. PCR employed 60 Vbeta and 13 Jbeta primers. Generated by immunoSEQ multiplex PCR, the TCRdb table keeps only in-frame clones and is missing some. The data show some 140,000 clones, roughly 80% seen once. Notes on this clone: The antigen remains unidentified.

The chain couples TRBV30 to TRBJ2-7, with TRBD1 matching 8 bases. The TCR originated in a female donor in good health and CMV-seronegative. The sequenced sample consisted of PBMCs. CDR3 amino acids: CAWSGQGFEQYF. The CDR3 bases are TGTGCCTGGAGTGGACAGGGGTTCGAGCAGTACTTC. Looking up the rest from reference TRBV30 and TRBJ2-7 gives the full variable domain: SQTIHQWPATLVQPVGSPLSLECTVEGTSNPNLYWYRQAAGRGLQLLFYSVGIGQISSEVPQNLSASRPQDRQFILSSKKLLLSDSGFYLCAWSGQGFEQYFGPGTRLTVT.